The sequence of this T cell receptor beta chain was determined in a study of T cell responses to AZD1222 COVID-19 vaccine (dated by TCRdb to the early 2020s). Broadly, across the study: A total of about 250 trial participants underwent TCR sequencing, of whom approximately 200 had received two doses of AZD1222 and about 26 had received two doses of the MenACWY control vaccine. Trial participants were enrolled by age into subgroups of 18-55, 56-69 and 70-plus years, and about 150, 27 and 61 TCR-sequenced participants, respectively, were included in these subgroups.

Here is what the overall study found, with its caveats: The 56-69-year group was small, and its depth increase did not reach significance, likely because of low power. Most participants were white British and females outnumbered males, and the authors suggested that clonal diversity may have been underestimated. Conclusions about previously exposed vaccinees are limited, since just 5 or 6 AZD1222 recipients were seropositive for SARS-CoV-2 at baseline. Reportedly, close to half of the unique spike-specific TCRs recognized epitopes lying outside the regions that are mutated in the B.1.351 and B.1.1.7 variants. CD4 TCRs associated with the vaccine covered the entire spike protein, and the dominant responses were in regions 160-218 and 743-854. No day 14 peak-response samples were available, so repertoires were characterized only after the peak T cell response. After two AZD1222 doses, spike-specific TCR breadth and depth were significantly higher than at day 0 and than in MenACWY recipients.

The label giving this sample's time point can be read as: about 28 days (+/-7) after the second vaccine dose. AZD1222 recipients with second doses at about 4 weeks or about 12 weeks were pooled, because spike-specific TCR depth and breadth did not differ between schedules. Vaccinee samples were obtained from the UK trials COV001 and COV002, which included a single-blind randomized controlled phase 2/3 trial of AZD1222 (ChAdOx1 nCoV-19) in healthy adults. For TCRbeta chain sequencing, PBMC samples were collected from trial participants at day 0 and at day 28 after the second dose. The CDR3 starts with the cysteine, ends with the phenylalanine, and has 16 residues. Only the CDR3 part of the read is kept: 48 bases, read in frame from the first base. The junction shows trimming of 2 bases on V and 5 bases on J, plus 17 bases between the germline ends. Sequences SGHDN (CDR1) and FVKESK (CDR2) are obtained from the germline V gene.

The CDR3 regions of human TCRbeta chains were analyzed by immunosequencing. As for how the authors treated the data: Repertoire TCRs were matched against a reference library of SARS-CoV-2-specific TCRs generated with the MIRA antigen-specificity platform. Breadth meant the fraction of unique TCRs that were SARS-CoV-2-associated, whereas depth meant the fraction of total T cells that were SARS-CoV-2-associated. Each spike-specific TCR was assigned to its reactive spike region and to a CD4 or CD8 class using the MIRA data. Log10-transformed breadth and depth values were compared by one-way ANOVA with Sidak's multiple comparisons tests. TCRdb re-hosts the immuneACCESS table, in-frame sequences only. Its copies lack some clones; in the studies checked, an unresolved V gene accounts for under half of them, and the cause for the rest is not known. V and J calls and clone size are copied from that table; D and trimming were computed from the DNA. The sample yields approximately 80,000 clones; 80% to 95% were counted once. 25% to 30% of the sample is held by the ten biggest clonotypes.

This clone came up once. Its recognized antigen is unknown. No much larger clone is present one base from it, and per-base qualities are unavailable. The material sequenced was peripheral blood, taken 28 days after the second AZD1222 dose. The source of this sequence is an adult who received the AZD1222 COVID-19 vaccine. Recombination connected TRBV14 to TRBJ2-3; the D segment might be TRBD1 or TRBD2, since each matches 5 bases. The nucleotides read TGTGCCAGCAGCCAACGGGGTCTAGGGGTAGGAGATACGCAGTATTTT. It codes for CASSQRGLGVGDTQYF.